One sample yielded the 5 T cell receptor beta chains listed below, sequenced in a study of OX40 agonist ivuxolimab in advanced cancers. Sequencing was performed with immunoSEQ multiplex PCR; in TCRdb, only in-frame clones are kept and a portion is missing. The sample has around 50,000 clones; over 75% are singletons. This specimen was CD4+ or CD8+ T cells sorted from blood, taken in a trial of the OX40 agonist ivuxolimab. These receptors all come from an adult with an advanced solid tumor such as melanoma, head and neck, liver or kidney cancer.

This clone showed up just once. V is TRBV29-1 and J is TRBJ2-1; 9 nucleotides line up with TRBD1. The germline V gene encodes CDR1 SQVTM and CDR2 ANQGSEA. This CDR3 has 16 amino acids. CDR3 in amino acids: CSYTSGQGYPDNEQFF. The CDR3 coding sequence is TGCAGTTACACCTCAGGACAGGGGTATCCCGACAATGAGCAGTTCTTC.

The chain recombines TRBV7-8 with TRBJ2-7; TRBD2 matches at 10 bases. There are 16 residues in the CDR3. From germline, CDR1 is SGHVS and CDR2 FQNEAQ. V gave up 4 bases and J gave up 4 bases; unmatched junction bases: 10. The CDR3 loop is CASSYGGLAGVYEQYF. CDR3 in DNA: TGTGCCAGCAGCTACGGCGGGCTAGCGGGAGTGTACGAGCAGTACTTC.

V is TRBV11-2 and J is TRBJ2-4; D possibly corresponds to TRBD1 (6 bases). Germline V gene sequence: CDR1 SGHAT, CDR2 FQNNGV. The CDR3 consists of 14 residues. V was cut by 0 bases and J by 7 bases, with 10 bases left in between. The CDR3 here is CASSLDLQGNIQYF. The CDR3 coding sequence is TGTGCCAGCAGCTTAGATCTCCAGGGGAACATTCAGTACTTC.

This chain connects TRBV16 to TRBJ1-5; D is unresolved. Germline V gene data show CDR1 as KGHSY and CDR2 as FQNENV. Trimming removed 0 bases at V and 6 bases at J, with 12 bases between. CDR3 length equals 15 residues. The DNA for the CDR3 is TGTGCCAGCAGCCAATCGTCAGAGGGAGGTCAGCCCCAGCATTTT. Translated: CASSQSSEGGQPQHF.

The CDR3 DNA follows: TGCGCCAGCAGTCTAGGGACAGGGAACACTGAAGCTTTCTTT. Translation gives CASSLGTGNTEAFF. This sequence joins TRBV23-1 and TRBJ1-1, with TRBD1 matching over 8 bases. TRBV23-1 is known as an ORF, though its function is uncertain. The V and J ends lost 4 bases and 1 base, in that order; junction bases with no gene match: 2. The CDR3 extends over 14 amino acids.